What follows are 15 T cell receptor beta chains derived from one specimen sequenced in a study of blood T cell repertoires in COVID-19. Method: immunoSEQ multiplex PCR; TCRdb's copy keeps in-frame clones and lacks some. The data show roughly 240,000 clones, with approximately 90% seen just once and over 2% held by the top ten. Sequencing input: PBMCs or T cells enriched from blood (not recorded which). All receptors derive from a woman between 40 and 55 years old with acute COVID-19.

This chain links TRBV5-1 with TRBJ2-1; TRBD2 might be the D (6 bases). The V gene lost 2 bases and the J gene lost 4 bases, with 22 bases spanning the gap. Germline V lookup: CDR1 SGHRS, CDR2 YFSETQ. CDR3 length: 18 amino acids. The CDR3 is CASSLTFQGGSTYNEQFF. In DNA, the CDR3 is TGCGCCAGCAGCTTAACATTCCAGGGAGGCAGTACGTACAATGAGCAGTTCTTC.

The sample holds one count of this clone. The chain joins TRBV14 to TRBJ2-1, with 8 bases matching TRBD2. The CDR3 runs to 17 residues. CDR1 SGHDN and CDR2 FVKESK come from the germline V gene. J was trimmed by 9 bases and V by 1 base; bases with no gene match: 14. CDR3 in DNA: TGTGCCAGCAGCCAAGGACGCCGTCCAAACGGGGGGGGTGAGCAGTTCTTC. Translated, it gives CASSQGRRPNGGGEQFF.

The chain couples TRBV5-4 to TRBJ2-5; maybe TRBD1 (5 bases). Between the trimmed V and J ends, which lost 5 bases and 5 bases, there was a span of 19 bases. The CDR3 has 15 amino acids. CDR1 is SGHNT, CDR2 YYREEE, per germline (reference sequence). The CDR3 here is CASRSQGGEGETQYF. Here the CDR3 DNA reads TGTGCCAGCAGGTCTCAGGGTGGGGAAGGGGAGACCCAGTACTTC.

The chain uses TRBV7-9 and TRBJ2-1, with D maybe TRBD1 (6 bases). Trimming left V 5 bases short and J 3 bases short, with 8 bases between. Germline assignment: CDR1 SEHNR and CDR2 FQNEAQ (reference sequence). There are 13 residues in the CDR3. The CDR3 DNA reads as TGTGCCAGCAGCCGACAGGACTACAATGAGCAGTTCTTC. Its protein is CASSRQDYNEQFF.

This chain uses TRBV5-5 with TRBJ2-7; 13 nucleotides line up with TRBD2. In germline, CDR1 is SGHKS, CDR2 YYEKEE (reference sequence). V lost 3 bases, J lost 4 bases, and 13 bases stayed unmatched. This CDR3 is 18 amino acids long. CDR3 region: CASSYRTSGGSPGYEQYF. CDR3 sequence (DNA): TGTGCCAGCAGCTACCGGACTAGCGGGGGATCCCCGGGATACGAGCAGTACTTC.

This chain uses TRBV11-2 with TRBJ2-7; possible D gene TRBD2, 6 bases. V lost 4 bases and J 6 bases, leaving 25 bases between the germline ends. Germline V gene lookup returns CDR1 SGHAT and CDR2 FQNNGV. This CDR3 is 17 amino acids long. The DNA of the CDR3 is TGTGCCAGCAGCTCCCATGGACTACCCGAGGCTAGTTTCGAGCAGTACGTC. Its translation is CASSSHGLPEASFEQYV.

This clone was observed at least ten times. V is TRBV7-9 and J is TRBJ2-2; TRBD1 agrees at 9 bases. Per germline, CDR1 SEHNR and CDR2 FQNEAQ (reference sequence). The CDR3 is 16 amino acids. The junction had 9 bases not matched to a gene; V was cut back by 4 bases and J by 6 bases. The DNA of the CDR3 is TGTGCCAGCAGCTCGCTATGGACAGGGGAATCCGGGGAGCTGTTTTTT. It is translated as CASSSLWTGESGELFF.

The J gene is TRBJ2-7, the V gene TRBV3-1 (or the pseudogene TRBV3-2), with TRBD1 matching over 7 bases. Germline CDR1 is LGHDT and CDR2 is YNNKEL (reference sequence). V trimming: 4 bases; J trimming: 6 bases; junction bases outside the gene matches: 6. This CDR3 is built from 13 residues. The CDR3 DNA reads TGTGCCAGCAGCCCCTTTCCAGGGGGCGAGCAGTACGTC. It encodes CASSPFPGGEQYV.

The J gene is TRBJ2-1, the V gene TRBV15; no clear D gene. The V gene's germline CDR1 is LNHNV and CDR2 YYDKDF (reference sequence). The V gene lost 5 bases and the J gene lost 3 bases, with 5 bases spanning the gap. The CDR3 spans 12 residues. The CDR3 is CATSGLYNEQFF. CDR3 coding DNA: TGTGCCACCAGCGGCCTCTACAATGAGCAGTTCTTC.

The rearrangement links TRBV6-2 or TRBV6-3 to TRBJ2-1; D is unclear. CDR3 length: 12 residues. V dropped 0 bases and J dropped 10 bases, with 7 bases sitting between them. Per germline, CDR1 MNHEY and CDR2 SVGEGT. The CDR3 DNA is TGTGCCAGCAGTTACTCGATAAGCGAGCAGTTCTTC. This codes for CASSYSISEQFF.

This clone was detected once. The chain couples TRBV2 to TRBJ2-5, with D perhaps TRBD2 (6 bases). This CDR3 contains 15 residues. Trimming removed 4 bases from V and 3 bases from J, with 15 bases in between. Per germline, CDR1 SNHLY and CDR2 FYNNEI. The CDR3 sequence: CASSGHGGRKETQYF. CDR3 nucleotides: TGTGCCAGCAGTGGTCACGGGGGTCGTAAAGAGACCCAGTACTTC. The entire variable domain, with the rest obtained from reference TRBV2 and TRBJ2-5, is as follows: EPEVTQTPSHQVTQMGQEVILRCVPISNHLYFYWYRQILGQKVEFLVSFYNNEISEKSEIFDDQFSVERPDGSNFTLKIRSTKLEDSAMYFCASSGHGGRKETQYFGPGTRLLVL.

In this sample, this clone turned up once. The gene calls are TRBV20-1 and TRBJ2-5, with D maybe TRBD2 (5 bases). Between the trimmed V and J ends, which lost 3 bases and 5 bases, there was a span of 13 bases. Looked up from germline, CDR1 is DFQATT and CDR2 is SNEGSKA (reference sequence). The CDR3 length is 13 residues. The CDR3 reads CSASRPEAETQYF. The CDR3 DNA reads TGCAGTGCTAGTAGGCCGGAGGCGGAGACCCAGTACTTC.

The J gene is TRBJ1-4, the V gene TRBV7-9, with a weak D call TRBD1 (5 bases). Per the germline V gene, CDR1 is SEHNR and CDR2 is FQNEAQ (reference sequence). V lost 3 bases to trimming and J lost 0 bases, with 5 bases between them. The CDR3 runs 14 residues. CDR3 sequence (DNA): TGTGCCAGCAGCTTGACAGCAACTAATGAAAAACTGTTTTTT. Protein product: CASSLTATNEKLFF.

This clone was seen a handful of times. The chain recombines TRBV7-2 with TRBJ2-7; perhaps TRBD2 as D (5 bases). This CDR3 is 15 amino acids long. CDR1 is SGHTA, CDR2 FQGNSA, per germline. Trimming took off 0 bases at V and 6 bases at J, with 15 bases between the two ends. The DNA of the CDR3 is TGTGCCAGCAGCTTAGCCGAGGCCCCCGGGGTCGAGCAGTACTTC. Translated: CASSLAEAPGVEQYF.

The chain employs TRBV2 and TRBJ1-6, with 8 positions matching TRBD1. The germline V gene encodes CDR1 SNHLY and CDR2 FYNNEI. Trimming took 6 bases from V and 10 from J; bases not matched to a gene: 8. The CDR3 extends over 14 amino acids. CDR3: CASSPQGADSPLHF. CDR3 DNA sequence: TGTGCCAGCAGCCCTCAGGGGGCGGACTCACCCCTCCACTTT.